The present TCR beta chain was sequenced within a study of blood T cells in healthy people across ages. The ends lost 3 bases at V and 5 bases at J; junction bases unmatched: 6. Germline V gene sequence: CDR1 SQVTM, CDR2 ANQGSEA. This CDR3 contains 13 residues. With a J-beta primer mix and a sample-barcoded 5' primer, a second PCR ran about 7 to 12 cycles. MiXCR was run by TCRdb on the 5' RACE reads, yielding one entry per CDR3 protein. The table records roughly 800,000 distinct CDR3 sequences, 58% of them present only once. This TCR was sampled from a man aged 25 to 45 in good health. Sequencing used blood. The chain combines TRBV29-1 with TRBJ1-1; TRBD1 matches at 7 bases. This CDR3 reads CSVDRGVRTEAFF. The CDR3 nucleotides are TGCAGCGTTGACAGGGGGGTAAGGACTGAAGCTTTCTTT. The full variable domain, rest sourced from reference TRBV29-1 and TRBJ1-1, is SAVISQKPSRDICQRGTSLTIQCQVDSQVTMMFWYRQQPGQSLTLIATANQGSEATYESGFVIDKFPISRPNLTFSTLTVSNMSPEDSSIYLCSVDRGVRTEAFFGQGTRLTVV.